This entry lists 7 T cell receptor beta chains sequenced from one sample in a study of blood T cells in healthy people across ages. Next came a second PCR, run for about 7 to 12 cycles, which used a sample-barcoded 5' primer along with a J-beta primer mix. TCRdb re-called the 5' RACE reads through MiXCR, storing one row per CDR3 protein. The profile shows over 1.5 million distinct CDR3 sequences, about 50% of them singletons. Sequences were obtained from blood. The source of these receptors is a woman aged 35 to 49 in good health.

The chain recombines TRBV7-9 with TRBJ1-4; D unresolved. CDR3 length: 15 amino acids. V shed 3 bases and J shed 5 bases, with 13 bases lying between them. Germline assignment: CDR1 SEHNR and CDR2 FQNEAQ (reference sequence). CDR3: CASSLSGGLNEKLFF. In DNA form, the CDR3 reads TGTGCCAGCAGCTTGTCCGGTGGGTTAAATGAAAAACTGTTTTTT.

The rearrangement uses TRBV2 and TRBJ2-1; 14 bases are a match to TRBD2. Germline CDR1 is SNHLY and CDR2 is FYNNEI. Unmatched junction bases numbered 11, after V lost 7 bases and J lost 12 bases. The CDR3 is 15 amino acids. CDR3 residues: CASIQVLTSGGGQFF. CDR3 bases: TGTGCCAGCATTCAGGTCCTGACTAGCGGGGGGGGGCAGTTCTTC.

V is TRBV4-3 and J is TRBJ1-2, with 8 bases lining up with TRBD1. This CDR3 contains 14 residues. The germline V gene encodes CDR1 LGHNA and CDR2 YSLEER. After removal of 1 base from V and 7 bases from J, the junction contained 5 bases not matched to a gene. The CDR3 DNA reads as TGCGCCAGCAGCCAAGTCCCAGGGGGCGGTGGCTACACCTTC. It encodes CASSQVPGGGGYTF.

This chain joins TRBV7-2 and TRBJ1-2, with TRBD1 as a possible D gene (5 bases). CDR1 is SGHTA, CDR2 FQGNSA, per germline. This CDR3 contains 14 residues. V was clipped by 5 bases and J by 5 bases, with 15 bases between them. CDR3 protein: CASSRDTGYYGYTF. Here the CDR3 DNA reads TGTGCCAGCAGCCGAGACACAGGATATTATGGCTACACCTTC.

The chain has TRBV28 and TRBJ1-6, with a possible D match to TRBD1 (6 bases). The CDR3 consists of 17 residues. Germline values: CDR1 MDHEN, CDR2 SYDVKM. Trimming shortened V by 4 bases and J by 0 bases, and 13 bases separated the two germline ends. The CDR3 DNA reads TGTGCCAGCAGTTCCCCCAGGGGTGGCTCCTATAATTCACCCCTCCACTTT. It codes for CASSSPRGGSYNSPLHF.

The chain carries TRBV27 and TRBJ2-1; the match to TRBD2 covers 10 bases. This CDR3 is 16 amino acids long. Unmatched junction bases numbered 7, after V lost 2 bases and J lost 6 bases. Germline V lookup: CDR1 MNHEY, CDR2 SMNVEV (reference sequence). CDR3 sequence reads: CASSLRVAGGFNEQFF. The CDR3 DNA follows: TGTGCCAGCAGTTTACGAGTAGCGGGGGGCTTCAATGAGCAGTTCTTC.

V and J are TRBV24-1 and TRBJ2-1; D unclear. The CDR3 is 12 amino acids. Trimming removed 5 bases at V and 9 bases at J, with 10 bases between. CDR1 KGHDR and CDR2 SFDVKD come from the germline V gene. Here the CDR3 DNA reads TGTGCCACCAGTGGGGTGATCGGTGAGCAGTTCTTC. Its translation is CATSGVIGEQFF.